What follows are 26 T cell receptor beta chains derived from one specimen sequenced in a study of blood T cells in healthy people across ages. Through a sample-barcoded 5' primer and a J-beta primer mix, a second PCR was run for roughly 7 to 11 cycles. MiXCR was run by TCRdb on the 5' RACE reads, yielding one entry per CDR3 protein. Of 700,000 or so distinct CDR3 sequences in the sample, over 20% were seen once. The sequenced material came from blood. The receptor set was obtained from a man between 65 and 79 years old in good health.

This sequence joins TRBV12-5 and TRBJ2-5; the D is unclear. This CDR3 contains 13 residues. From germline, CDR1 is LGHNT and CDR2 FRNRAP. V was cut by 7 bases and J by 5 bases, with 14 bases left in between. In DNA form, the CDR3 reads TGTGCTAGTGCCCGGGCAGCAGTGGAGACCCAGTACTTC. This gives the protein CASARAAVETQYF.

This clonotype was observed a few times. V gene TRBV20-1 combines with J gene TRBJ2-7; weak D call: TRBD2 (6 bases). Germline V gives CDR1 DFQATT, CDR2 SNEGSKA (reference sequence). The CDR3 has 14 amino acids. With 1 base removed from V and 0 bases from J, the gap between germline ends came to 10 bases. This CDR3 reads CSARVRGGSYEQYF. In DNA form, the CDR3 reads TGCAGTGCTAGAGTTAGGGGAGGCTCCTACGAGCAGTACTTC.

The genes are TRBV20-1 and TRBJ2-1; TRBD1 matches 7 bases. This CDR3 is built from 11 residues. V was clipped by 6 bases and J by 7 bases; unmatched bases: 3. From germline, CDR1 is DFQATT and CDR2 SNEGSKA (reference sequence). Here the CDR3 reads CSATGVNEQFF. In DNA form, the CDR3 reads TGCAGTGCAACAGGGGTAAATGAGCAGTTCTTC.

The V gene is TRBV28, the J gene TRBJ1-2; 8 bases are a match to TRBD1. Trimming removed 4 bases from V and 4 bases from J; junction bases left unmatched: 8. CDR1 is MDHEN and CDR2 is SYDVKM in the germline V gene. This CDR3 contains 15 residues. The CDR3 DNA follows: TGTGCCAGCAGTTCGGCCCCGACAGGGGCCTATGGCTACACCTTC. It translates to CASSSAPTGAYGYTF.

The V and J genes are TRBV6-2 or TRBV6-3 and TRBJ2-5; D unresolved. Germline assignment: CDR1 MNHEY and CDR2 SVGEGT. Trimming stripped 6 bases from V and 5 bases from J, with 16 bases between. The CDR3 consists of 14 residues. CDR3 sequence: CASSLFGARETQYF. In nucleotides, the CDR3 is TGTGCCAGCAGCCTATTCGGAGCGAGGGAGACCCAGTACTTC.

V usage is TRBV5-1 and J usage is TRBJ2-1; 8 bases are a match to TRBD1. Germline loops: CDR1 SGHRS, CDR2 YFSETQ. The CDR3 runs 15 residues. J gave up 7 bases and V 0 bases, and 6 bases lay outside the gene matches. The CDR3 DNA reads TGCGCCAGCAGCTTGGAGCCAGGGGGCGGGAATGAGCAGTTCTTC. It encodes CASSLEPGGGNEQFF. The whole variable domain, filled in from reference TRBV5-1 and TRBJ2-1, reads KAGVTQTPRYLIKTRGQQVTLSCSPISGHRSVSWYQQTPGQGLQFLFEYFSETQRNKGNFPGRFSGRQFSNSRSEMNVSTLELGDSALYLCASSLEPGGGNEQFFGPGTRLTVL.

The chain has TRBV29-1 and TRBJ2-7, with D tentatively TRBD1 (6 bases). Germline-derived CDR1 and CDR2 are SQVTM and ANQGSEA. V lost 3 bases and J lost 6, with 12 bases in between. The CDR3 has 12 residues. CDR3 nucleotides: TGCAGCGTTGACAGGGGATTTGGCGAGCAGTACTTC. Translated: CSVDRGFGEQYF.

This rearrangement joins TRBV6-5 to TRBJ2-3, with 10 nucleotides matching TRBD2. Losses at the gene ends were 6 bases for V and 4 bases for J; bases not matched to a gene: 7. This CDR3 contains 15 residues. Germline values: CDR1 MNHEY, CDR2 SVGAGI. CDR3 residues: CASRKSGGAADTQYF. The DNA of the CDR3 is TGTGCCAGCAGAAAAAGCGGGGGGGCAGCAGATACGCAGTATTTT.

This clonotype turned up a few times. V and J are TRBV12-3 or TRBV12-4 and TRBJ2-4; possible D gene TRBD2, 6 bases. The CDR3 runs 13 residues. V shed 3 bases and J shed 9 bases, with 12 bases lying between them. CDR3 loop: CASSFGGPGIQYF. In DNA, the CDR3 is TGTGCCAGCAGTTTCGGGGGACCAGGCATTCAGTACTTC.

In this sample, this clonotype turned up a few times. CDR3: CSVAGAGITDTQYF. For the CDR3, the DNA is TGCAGCGTAGCCGGGGCAGGGATAACAGATACGCAGTATTTT. The chain has TRBV29-1 and TRBJ2-3; D tentatively reads TRBD1 or TRBD2 (5 bases each). CDR3 length: 14 amino acids. V gave up 6 bases and J gave up 3 bases, with 16 bases separating them. Germline values: CDR1 SQVTM, CDR2 ANQGSEA.

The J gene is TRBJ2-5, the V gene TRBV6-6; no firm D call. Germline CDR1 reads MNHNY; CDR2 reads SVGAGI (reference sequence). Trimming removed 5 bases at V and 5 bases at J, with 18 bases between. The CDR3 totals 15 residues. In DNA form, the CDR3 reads TGTGCCAGCAGTCCGATCGGCGGCGGAATGGAGACCCAGTACTTC. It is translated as CASSPIGGGMETQYF.

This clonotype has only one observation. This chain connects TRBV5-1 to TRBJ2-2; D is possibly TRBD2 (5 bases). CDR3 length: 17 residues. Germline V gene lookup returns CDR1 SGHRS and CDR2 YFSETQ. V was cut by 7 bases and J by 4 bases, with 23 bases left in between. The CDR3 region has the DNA TGCGCCAGCGCCCCCTCGTCCCTAACCCGGGGCACCGGGGAGCTGTTTTTT. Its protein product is CASAPSSLTRGTGELFF.

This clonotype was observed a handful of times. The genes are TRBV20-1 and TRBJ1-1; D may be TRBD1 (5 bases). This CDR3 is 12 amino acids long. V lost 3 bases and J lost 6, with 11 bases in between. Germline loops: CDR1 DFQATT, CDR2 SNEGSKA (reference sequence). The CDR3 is CSASSRAAEAFF. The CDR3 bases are TGCAGTGCTAGTTCCAGGGCTGCTGAAGCTTTCTTT.

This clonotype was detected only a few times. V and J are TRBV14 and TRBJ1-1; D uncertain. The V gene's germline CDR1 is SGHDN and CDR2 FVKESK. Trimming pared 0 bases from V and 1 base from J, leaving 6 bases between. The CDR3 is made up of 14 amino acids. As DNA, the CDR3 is TGTGCCAGCAGCCAAGATAAGTCGAACACTGAAGCTTTCTTT. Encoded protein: CASSQDKSNTEAFF. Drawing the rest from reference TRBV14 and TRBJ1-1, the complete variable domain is EAGVTQFPSHSVIEKGQTVTLRCDPISGHDNLYWYRRVMGKEIKFLLHFVKESKQDESGMPNNRFLAERTGGTYSTLKVQPAELEDSGVYFCASSQDKSNTEAFFGQGTRLTVV.

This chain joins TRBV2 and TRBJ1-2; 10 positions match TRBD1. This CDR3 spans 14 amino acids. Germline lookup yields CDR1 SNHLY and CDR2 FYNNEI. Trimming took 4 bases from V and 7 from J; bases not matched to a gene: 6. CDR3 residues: CASSARTGGGGYTF. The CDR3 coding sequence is TGTGCCAGCAGTGCCCGGACAGGGGGAGGTGGCTACACCTTC.

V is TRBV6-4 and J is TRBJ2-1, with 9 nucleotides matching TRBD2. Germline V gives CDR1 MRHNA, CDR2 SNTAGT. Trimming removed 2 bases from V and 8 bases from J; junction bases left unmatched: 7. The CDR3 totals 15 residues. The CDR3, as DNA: TGTGCCAGCAGTGACGAGGCGGGAGGGCCCTATGAGCAGTTCTTC. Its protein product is CASSDEAGGPYEQFF.

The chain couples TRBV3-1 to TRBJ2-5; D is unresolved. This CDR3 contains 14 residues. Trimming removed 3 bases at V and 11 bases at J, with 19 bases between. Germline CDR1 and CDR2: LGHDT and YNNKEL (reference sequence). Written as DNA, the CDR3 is TGTGCCAGCAGCCAGGGATGGGTTTCCTATGAGCAGTACTTC. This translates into CASSQGWVSYEQYF.

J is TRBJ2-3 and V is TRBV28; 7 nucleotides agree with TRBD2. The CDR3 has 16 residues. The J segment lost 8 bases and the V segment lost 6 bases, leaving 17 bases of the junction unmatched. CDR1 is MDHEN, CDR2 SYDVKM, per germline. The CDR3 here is CASSSPGLRAVGTQYF. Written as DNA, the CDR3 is TGTGCCAGCAGCTCCCCGGGACTACGAGCCGTGGGTACGCAGTATTTT.

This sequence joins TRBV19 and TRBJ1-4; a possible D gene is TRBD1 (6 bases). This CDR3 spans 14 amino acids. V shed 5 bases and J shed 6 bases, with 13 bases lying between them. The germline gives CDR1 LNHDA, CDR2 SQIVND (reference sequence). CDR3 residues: CASSSRQVDEKLFF. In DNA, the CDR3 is TGTGCCAGTAGTTCACGACAGGTGGATGAAAAACTGTTTTTT.

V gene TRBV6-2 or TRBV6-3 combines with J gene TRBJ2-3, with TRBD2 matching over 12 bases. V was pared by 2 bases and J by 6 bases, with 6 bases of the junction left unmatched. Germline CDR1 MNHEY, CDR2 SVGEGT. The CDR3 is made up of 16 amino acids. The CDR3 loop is CASSYSLAGGPDTQYF. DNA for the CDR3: TGTGCCAGCAGTTACAGTCTAGCGGGGGGGCCGGATACGCAGTATTTT.

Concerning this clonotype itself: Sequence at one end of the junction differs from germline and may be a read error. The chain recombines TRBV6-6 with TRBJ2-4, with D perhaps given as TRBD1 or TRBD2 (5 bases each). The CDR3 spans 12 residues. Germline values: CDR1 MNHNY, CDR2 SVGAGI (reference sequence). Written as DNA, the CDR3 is TGTGCCAGCAGTTACGAAGGGGACGAGTCTTGCTTC. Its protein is CASSYEGDESCF.

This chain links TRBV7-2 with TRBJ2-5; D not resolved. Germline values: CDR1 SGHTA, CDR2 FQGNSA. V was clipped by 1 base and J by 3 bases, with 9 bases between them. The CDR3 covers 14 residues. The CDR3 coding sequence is TGTGCCAGCAGCTTAGGGTTTAGAAAAGAGACCCAGTACTTC. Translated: CASSLGFRKETQYF.

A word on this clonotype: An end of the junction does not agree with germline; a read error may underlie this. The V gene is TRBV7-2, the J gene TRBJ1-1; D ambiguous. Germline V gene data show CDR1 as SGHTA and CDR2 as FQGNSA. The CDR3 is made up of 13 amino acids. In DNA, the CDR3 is TGTGCCAGCAGCGTAGACCCGAACACTGAAGCTTCCTTT. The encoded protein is CASSVDPNTEASF.

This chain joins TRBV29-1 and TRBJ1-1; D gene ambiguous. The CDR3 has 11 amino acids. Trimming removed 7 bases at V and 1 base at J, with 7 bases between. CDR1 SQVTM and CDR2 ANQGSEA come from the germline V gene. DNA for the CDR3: TGCAGCGGCTTGGAGAACACTGAAGCTTTCTTT. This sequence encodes CSGLENTEAFF.

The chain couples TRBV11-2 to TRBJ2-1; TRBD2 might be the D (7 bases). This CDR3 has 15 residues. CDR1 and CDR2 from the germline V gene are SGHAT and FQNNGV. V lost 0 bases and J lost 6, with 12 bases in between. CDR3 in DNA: TGTGCCAGCAGCTTAGATCGCGGGGGCTGCAATGAGCAGTTCTTC. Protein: CASSLDRGGCNEQFF.

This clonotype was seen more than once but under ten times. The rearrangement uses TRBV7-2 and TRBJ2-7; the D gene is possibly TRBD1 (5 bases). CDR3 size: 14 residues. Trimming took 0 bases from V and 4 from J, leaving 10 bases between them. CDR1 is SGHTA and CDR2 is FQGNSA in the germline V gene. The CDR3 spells CASSLAGPAYEQYF. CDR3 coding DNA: TGTGCCAGCAGCTTAGCGGGGCCTGCGTACGAGCAGTACTTC.